The text below deals with one TCR beta chain. Its specificity is not known. Sampling times: baseline, cycle 4 day 1, cycle 7 day 1. These data originate in a study of OX40 agonist ivuxolimab in advanced cancers. Whole-study context: Participants, about 83% male, averaged roughly 60 years of age, ranging from roughly 23 to 90. Study outcomes and limitations: No determination was made of the antigen specificity of the expanded peripheral T cells.

The table came from immunoSEQ multiplex PCR; TCRdb's copy has only in-frame clones and leaves some out. The table lists tens of thousands of clones, over 80% of them singletons. Trimming at V came to 3 bases and at J to 7 bases, leaving 9 bases not matched to a gene. Germline V lookup: CDR1 KGHSH, CDR2 LQKENI. The CDR3 length is 15 residues. This receptor was taken from an adult with an advanced solid tumor such as melanoma, head and neck, liver or kidney cancer. The sequenced sample was CD4+ or CD8+ T cells sorted from blood, obtained in a trial of the OX40 agonist ivuxolimab. The chain uses TRBV18 and TRBJ2-7; TRBD1 aligns across 10 bases. This CDR3 reads CASSPPGQGNWEQYF. The DNA of the CDR3 is TGTGCCAGCTCACCTCCGGGACAGGGGAACTGGGAGCAGTACTTC.